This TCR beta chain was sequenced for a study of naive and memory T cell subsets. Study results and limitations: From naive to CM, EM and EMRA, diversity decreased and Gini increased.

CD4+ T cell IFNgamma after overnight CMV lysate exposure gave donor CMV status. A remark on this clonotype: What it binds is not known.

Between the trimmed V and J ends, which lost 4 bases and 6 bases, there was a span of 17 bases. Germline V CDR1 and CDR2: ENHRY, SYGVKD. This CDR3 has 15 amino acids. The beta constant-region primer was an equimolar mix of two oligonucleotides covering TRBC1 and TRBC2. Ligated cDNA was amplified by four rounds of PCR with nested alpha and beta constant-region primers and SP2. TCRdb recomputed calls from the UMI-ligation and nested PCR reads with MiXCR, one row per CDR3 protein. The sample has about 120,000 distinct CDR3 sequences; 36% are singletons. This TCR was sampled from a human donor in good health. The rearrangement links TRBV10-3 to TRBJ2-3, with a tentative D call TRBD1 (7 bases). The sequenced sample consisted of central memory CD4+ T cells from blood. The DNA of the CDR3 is TGTGCCATCAGTGGACAGGGAGGTGGGGTCGATACGCAGTATTTT. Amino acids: CAISGQGGGVDTQYF.